This is a list of T cell receptor beta chains from one sample in a study of T cell responses to AZD1222 COVID-19 vaccine. Sequencing was performed with immunoSEQ multiplex PCR; in TCRdb, only in-frame clones are kept and a portion is missing. This table holds 170,000 or so clones, 90% found once. The material was peripheral blood, obtained on day 0 of AZD1222 vaccination. All receptors derive from an adult in good health. CDR3s include the opening cysteine and the closing phenylalanine or tryptophan. The D gene is left open where the match is weak. Size tells how often a clone was seen (once, few, many) or the class of an expanded clone, and some rows leave it out.

d_call,clone_size,v_call,j_call,cdr3_aa,cdr3_nt
.,.,TRBV18,TRBJ2-2,CASSPGRGAFFGELFF,TGTGCCAGCTCACCGGGTCGGGGGGCCTTCTTCGGGGAGCTGTTTTTT
.,.,TRBV3-1/TRBV3-2,TRBJ1-1,CASSPSPGNTEAFF,TGTGCCAGCAGCCCCTCTCCCGGGAACACTGAAGCTTTCTTT
.,.,TRBV5-1,TRBJ2-7,CASSLGQQGPYEQYF,TGCGCCAGCAGCTTGGGTCAGCAAGGGCCCTACGAGCAGTACTTC
.,.,TRBV2,TRBJ1-1,CASKSGNTEAFF,TGTGCCAGCAAAAGCGGGAACACTGAAGCTTTCTTT
TRBD2,.,TRBV5-4,TRBJ2-1,CASSPTGLAKYNEQFF,TGTGCCAGCAGCCCGACAGGACTAGCCAAGTACAATGAGCAGTTCTTC
TRBD2,many,TRBV6-4,TRBJ2-3,CASSDSTSGGTDTQYF,TGTGCCAGCAGTGACTCGACTAGCGGGGGCACAGATACGCAGTATTTT
.,.,TRBV28,TRBJ1-1,CASSLGRASTEAFF,TGTGCCAGCAGTTTGGGCAGGGCGAGCACTGAAGCTTTCTTT
TRBD1,.,TRBV9,TRBJ2-7,CASSLRQGPPLEQYF,TGTGCCAGCAGCTTAAGACAGGGACCTCCCCTGGAGCAGTACTTC
TRBD1,.,TRBV28,TRBJ1-4,CASSPALGTGEEKLFF,TGTGCCAGCAGCCCCGCCTTGGGGACAGGGGAGGAAAAACTGTTTTTT
.,.,TRBV6-5,TRBJ1-1,CASSYPRSGGVLEAFF,TGTGCCAGCAGTTACCCGCGGTCCGGGGGGGTCCTTGAAGCTTTCTTT
.,.,TRBV27,TRBJ2-3,CASRRGFLTDTQYF,TGTGCCAGCAGACGGGGTTTTCTGACAGATACGCAGTATTTT
TRBD1,.,TRBV11-3,TRBJ2-4,CASSLGGTGAKNIQYF,TGTGCCAGCAGCTTAGGGGGGACAGGAGCCAAAAACATTCAGTACTTC
TRBD1,.,TRBV7-8,TRBJ2-6,CASSLYRQGNSGANVLTF,TGTGCCAGCAGCTTATATCGACAGGGGAACTCTGGGGCCAACGTCCTGACTTTC
.,.,TRBV15,TRBJ1-3,CATSMSRRASGNTIYF,TGTGCCACCAGCATGTCCCGCAGGGCTTCGGGAAACACCATATATTTT
.,.,TRBV9,TRBJ2-2,CASELSGTGELFF,TGTGCCAGCGAACTGAGTGGCACCGGGGAGCTGTTTTTT
.,.,TRBV21-1,TRBJ1-6,CAFRVGVNLNSPLHF,TGTGCCTTCCGGGTGGGGGTAAACCTTAATTCACCCCTCCACTTT
TRBD1,.,TRBV11-3,TRBJ2-1,CASSLAGGWNEQFF,TGTGCCAGCAGCTTAGCAGGGGGCTGGAATGAGCAGTTCTTC
.,once,TRBV5-8,TRBJ1-1,CASSLLREGAFF,TGTGCCAGCAGCTTGTTGAGAGAGGGAGCTTTCTTT
TRBD2,.,TRBV6-4,TRBJ2-3,CASRNLTAGARVVFTDTQYF,TGTGCCAGCAGGAATCTTACAGCGGGGGCCCGGGTTGTTTTCACAGATACGCAGTATTTT
.,.,TRBV3-1/TRBV3-2,TRBJ1-1,CASSQDQGSLRAFF,TGTGCCAGCAGCCAAGATCAAGGATCGTTGAGGGCTTTCTTT
.,.,TRBV19,TRBJ1-5,CASKEDINSNQPQHF,TGTGCCAGTAAGGAGGACATCAATAGCAATCAGCCCCAGCATTTT
TRBD1,.,TRBV19,TRBJ2-7,CATHPGQGHEQYF,TGTGCCACTCATCCGGGACAGGGTCACGAGCAGTACTTC
.,.,TRBV6-5,TRBJ2-2,CASSYAGGGELFF,TGTGCCAGCAGTTACGCAGGCGGTGGGGAGCTGTTTTTT
.,.,TRBV14,TRBJ2-7,CASSQDISYEQYF,TGTGCCAGCAGCCAAGACATTTCCTACGAGCAGTACTTC
.,.,TRBV28,TRBJ2-2,CASSLDVVGAAGELFF,TGTGCCAGCAGTTTAGATGTGGTTGGGGCGGCCGGGGAGCTGTTTTTT
.,.,TRBV24-1,TRBJ1-2,CATSSSRGDGYTF,TGTGCCACCAGTAGCAGTCGAGGCGATGGCTACACCTTC
.,.,TRBV5-6,TRBJ1-5,CASSSWTDSNQPQHF,TGTGCCAGCAGCTCTTGGACGGATAGCAATCAGCCCCAGCATTTT
TRBD1,.,TRBV12-3/TRBV12-4,TRBJ1-1,CASRETGTTEAFF,TGTGCCAGCAGAGAGACAGGGACCACTGAAGCTTTCTTT
TRBD1,.,TRBV28,TRBJ1-2,CASSHKGTGDGYTF,TGTGCCAGCAGTCATAAGGGGACAGGGGATGGCTACACCTTC
TRBD2,.,TRBV2,TRBJ2-1,CASKAGGPGEQFF,TGTGCCAGCAAGGCGGGGGGGCCGGGTGAGCAGTTCTTC
.,.,TRBV19,TRBJ1-2,CASSLQGGENYGYTF,TGTGCCAGTAGCCTCCAAGGGGGAGAGAACTATGGCTACACCTTC
.,.,TRBV27,TRBJ1-5,CASSLEFSNQPQHF,TGTGCCAGCAGTTTAGAGTTTAGCAATCAGCCCCAGCATTTT
.,once,TRBV20-1,TRBJ1-6,CSASLDSPFNSPLHF,TGCAGTGCTAGTCTAGACAGTCCTTTTAATTCACCCCTCCACTTT
.,.,TRBV19,TRBJ1-2,CASSWAGVDYGYTF,TGTGCCAGTAGTTGGGCAGGGGTGGACTATGGCTACACCTTC
.,.,TRBV7-2,TRBJ1-1,CASSPARARKNTEAFF,TGTGCCAGCAGCCCCGCCCGGGCAAGAAAAAACACTGAAGCTTTCTTT
.,once,TRBV7-8,TRBJ1-6,CASKEGYNSPLHF,TGTGCCAGCAAGGAAGGGTATAATTCACCCCTCCACTTT
.,.,TRBV13,TRBJ2-7,CASSLRDGGIYEQYF,TGTGCCAGCAGCTTAAGGGACGGAGGGATCTACGAGCAGTACTTC
TRBD2,.,TRBV4-3,TRBJ2-5,CASSQEPSGEETQYF,TGCGCCAGCAGCCAAGAGCCTAGCGGGGAAGAGACCCAGTACTTC
.,.,TRBV2,TRBJ2-7,CASSGGRDYEQYF,TGTGCCAGCAGTGGCGGCCGGGACTACGAGCAGTACTTC
.,once,TRBV9,TRBJ1-2,CASSERRGGYGYTF,TGTGCCAGCAGCGAAAGGAGGGGAGGCTATGGCTACACCTTC
.,once,TRBV7-9,TRBJ1-2,CASSVSAGAIIGYTF,TGTGCCAGCAGCGTAAGCGCAGGGGCTATAATTGGCTACACCTTC